A selection of T cell receptor beta chains follows, all from one sample in a study of shared clonotypes between healthy human individuals. Assay: immunoSEQ multiplex PCR; the TCRdb copy retains only in-frame clones and omits some. Of roughly 660,000 clones listed, roughly 88% were seen once; the top ten hold less than 40%. The sample taken for sequencing was memory CD8+ T cells from PBMCs. Receptors were obtained from a man between 18 and 29 years old in good health. Some clones in this sample may be carry-over from other donors' samples. Both conserved end residues are part of each CDR3. A D gene is named only where the DNA matches it firmly. Part of the rows lack a size; the others show once, few, many or a class for expanded clones.

V gene: TRBV6-5
J gene: TRBJ2-7
clone size: -
D gene: TRBD1
CDR3 DNA: TGTGCCAGCAGTTACTCCTCATGGGACAGTTCCTACGAGCAGTACTTC
CDR3 protein: CASSYSSWDSSYEQYF

V gene: TRBV7-3
J gene: TRBJ2-2
clone size: -
D gene: TRBD1
CDR3 DNA: TGTGCCAGCAGCCCCCACAGGGGTCCCTTCGGGGAGCTGTTTTTT
CDR3 protein: CASSPHRGPFGELFF

V gene: TRBV27
J gene: TRBJ1-2
clone size: -
D gene: TRBD1
CDR3 DNA: TGTGCCAGCAGTTTATCCCACAGGGGGCTTGAGTCCGGCTACACCTTC
CDR3 protein: CASSLSHRGLESGYTF

V gene: TRBV27
J gene: TRBJ2-1
clone size: -
D gene: TRBD2
CDR3 DNA: TGTGCCAGCAGTTCCTTAGCGGGAGATTACAATGAGCAGTTCTTC
CDR3 protein: CASSSLAGDYNEQFF

V gene: TRBV29-1
J gene: TRBJ2-3
clone size: -
D gene: -
CDR3 DNA: TGCAGCGTTGAGGTGGAGTCATTGTCGAGCTCAGATACGCAGTATTTT
CDR3 protein: CSVEVESLSSSDTQYF

V gene: TRBV7-9
J gene: TRBJ1-4
clone size: -
D gene: -
CDR3 DNA: TGTGCCAGCAGCCCCCCCGGAGGTATTAATGAAAAACTGTTTTTT
CDR3 protein: CASSPPGGINEKLFF

V gene: TRBV30
J gene: TRBJ1-2
clone size: -
D gene: -
CDR3 DNA: TGTGCCTGGAGCCGGACAAAAAGAGCTAACTATGGCTACACCTTC
CDR3 protein: CAWSRTKRANYGYTF

V gene: TRBV6-1
J gene: TRBJ2-1
clone size: -
D gene: TRBD2
CDR3 DNA: TGTGCCAGCAGTGCCATCTCGGGGGGCTCCTACAATGAGCAGTTCTTC
CDR3 protein: CASSAISGGSYNEQFF

V gene: TRBV11-3
J gene: TRBJ1-4
clone size: -
D gene: -
CDR3 DNA: TGTGCCAGCAGCGTACCTGGAACGGATCAAACTAATGAAAAACTGTTTTTT
CDR3 protein: CASSVPGTDQTNEKLFF

V gene: TRBV2
J gene: TRBJ1-3
clone size: once
D gene: -
CDR3 DNA: TGTGCCAGCAGCTTCAGCGGACAGTCCGGTTCTGGAAACACCATATATTTT
CDR3 protein: CASSFSGQSGSGNTIYF

V gene: TRBV28
J gene: TRBJ1-2
clone size: -
D gene: -
CDR3 DNA: TGTGCCAGCTCCGGGACTAGGGACTATGGCTACACCTTC
CDR3 protein: CASSGTRDYGYTF

V gene: TRBV15
J gene: TRBJ2-7
clone size: -
D gene: TRBD2
CDR3 DNA: TGTGCCACCAGCAGACCTACTAGCGGGGCCTACGAGCAGTACTTC
CDR3 protein: CATSRPTSGAYEQYF

V gene: TRBV10-3
J gene: TRBJ2-7
clone size: -
D gene: -
CDR3 DNA: TGTGCCATCAGTCTTACCACAGGTACCTACGAGCAGTACTTC
CDR3 protein: CAISLTTGTYEQYF

V gene: TRBV12-5
J gene: TRBJ1-5
clone size: -
D gene: TRBD1
CDR3 DNA: TGTGCTAGTGGTTTATCGTCCCCGGACAGGGACAATCAGCCCCAGCATTTT
CDR3 protein: CASGLSSPDRDNQPQHF

V gene: TRBV11-2
J gene: TRBJ2-7
clone size: -
D gene: TRBD1
CDR3 DNA: TGTGCCAGCAGCTTAGGGGACAGCTCTTGGGGATACGAGCAGTACTTC
CDR3 protein: CASSLGDSSWGYEQYF

V gene: TRBV29-1
J gene: TRBJ2-1
clone size: -
D gene: -
CDR3 DNA: TGCAGCGCCGACAGCAACAATGAGCAGTTCTTC
CDR3 protein: CSADSNNEQFF

V gene: TRBV6-6
J gene: TRBJ2-7
clone size: -
D gene: TRBD2
CDR3 DNA: TGTGCCAGCAGTTACCTCCGGACTAGCGTGCCCTACGAGCAGTACTTC
CDR3 protein: CASSYLRTSVPYEQYF

V gene: TRBV6-5
J gene: TRBJ2-1
clone size: -
D gene: -
CDR3 DNA: TGTGCCAGCAGTTACTCACCCCGGAATGAGCAGTTCTTC
CDR3 protein: CASSYSPRNEQFF

V gene: TRBV7-2
J gene: TRBJ2-7
clone size: many
D gene: TRBD2
CDR3 DNA: TGTGCCAGCAGCGGATCGACAACTAGCGATAGCTCCTACGAGCAGTACTTC
CDR3 protein: CASSGSTTSDSSYEQYF

V gene: TRBV7-2
J gene: TRBJ2-7
clone size: many
D gene: -
CDR3 DNA: TGTGCCAGCAGCTTAAATACAGCCGGAGCGAGCTCCTACGAGCAGTACTTC
CDR3 protein: CASSLNTAGASSYEQYF

V gene: TRBV27
J gene: TRBJ1-2
clone size: -
D gene: TRBD1
CDR3 DNA: TGTGCCAGCACTTCTAAGGACAGGGATGATGGCTACACCTTC
CDR3 protein: CASTSKDRDDGYTF

V gene: TRBV2
J gene: TRBJ2-7
clone size: -
D gene: -
CDR3 DNA: TGTGCCAGCACTGGCGGGCGGCTCGCTGCGAAGTACGAGCAGTACTTC
CDR3 protein: CASTGGRLAAKYEQYF

V gene: TRBV27
J gene: TRBJ1-5
clone size: -
D gene: -
CDR3 DNA: TGTGCCAGCAGTCCAGGGGCCAGCAATCAGCCCCAGCATTTT
CDR3 protein: CASSPGASNQPQHF

V gene: TRBV28
J gene: TRBJ2-7
clone size: once
D gene: TRBD1
CDR3 DNA: TGTGCCAGCAGTTTCTACAGGGGCCTAAGCTCCTACGAGCAGTACTTC
CDR3 protein: CASSFYRGLSSYEQYF

V gene: TRBV5-4
J gene: TRBJ2-2
clone size: -
D gene: -
CDR3 DNA: TGTGCCAGCAGCAACTCCCGAGGCCCCGGGGAGCTGTTTTTT
CDR3 protein: CASSNSRGPGELFF

V gene: TRBV7-9
J gene: TRBJ2-7
clone size: once
D gene: TRBD1
CDR3 DNA: TGTGCCAGCAGTCATCGAACAGGGGACGAGCAGTACTTC
CDR3 protein: CASSHRTGDEQYF

V gene: TRBV27
J gene: TRBJ2-1
clone size: -
D gene: -
CDR3 DNA: TGTGCCAGCAGTCTAGGACAGTCCTACAATGAGCAGTTCTTC
CDR3 protein: CASSLGQSYNEQFF

V gene: TRBV9
J gene: TRBJ2-2
clone size: -
D gene: -
CDR3 DNA: TGTGCCAGCAGCGTAGGCGGGAACACCGGGGAGCTGTTTTTT
CDR3 protein: CASSVGGNTGELFF

V gene: TRBV28
J gene: TRBJ2-5
clone size: once
D gene: -
CDR3 DNA: TGTGCCAGCAGAGTAGGGCAGGGACTGACGGAGACCCAGTACTTC
CDR3 protein: CASRVGQGLTETQYF

V gene: TRBV6-5
J gene: TRBJ2-1
clone size: -
D gene: TRBD2
CDR3 DNA: TGTGCCGCCTGGGCGGGAGGTTACAATGAGCAGTTCTTC
CDR3 protein: CAAWAGGYNEQFF

V gene: TRBV15
J gene: TRBJ2-7
clone size: -
D gene: -
CDR3 DNA: TGTGCCACCAGCCTAGGTGTGGACAGAAACTACGAGCAGTACTTC
CDR3 protein: CATSLGVDRNYEQYF

V gene: TRBV9
J gene: TRBJ2-2
clone size: once
D gene: -
CDR3 DNA: TGTGCCAGCAGCGTAGGTGGTAGGTCGAACACCGGGGAGCTGTTTTTT
CDR3 protein: CASSVGGRSNTGELFF

V gene: TRBV9
J gene: TRBJ1-2
clone size: -
D gene: TRBD1
CDR3 DNA: TGTGCCAGCAGCGTAGTGGGGACAGGGGATGGCTACACCTTC
CDR3 protein: CASSVVGTGDGYTF

V gene: TRBV11-1
J gene: TRBJ2-7
clone size: -
D gene: TRBD2
CDR3 DNA: TGTGCCAGCAGCTTAGAGGGCCTAGCGGGCTTTGGAAACGAGCAGTACTTC
CDR3 protein: CASSLEGLAGFGNEQYF

V gene: TRBV5-1
J gene: TRBJ2-1
clone size: -
D gene: TRBD2
CDR3 DNA: TGCGCCAGCAGCTTGGGGACTAGCGCTGGCGATGAGCAGTTCTTC
CDR3 protein: CASSLGTSAGDEQFF

V gene: TRBV9
J gene: TRBJ1-3
clone size: -
D gene: -
CDR3 DNA: TGTGCCAGCAGCGTCAGGGCAGGGGCCGGTGCCTCCTCTGGAAACACCATATATTTT
CDR3 protein: CASSVRAGAGASSGNTIYF

V gene: TRBV15
J gene: TRBJ2-1
clone size: -
D gene: TRBD2
CDR3 DNA: TGTGCCACCAGCAGGCCACTAGCGCTGACCTACAATGAGCAGTTCTTC
CDR3 protein: CATSRPLALTYNEQFF

V gene: TRBV6-1
J gene: TRBJ1-4
clone size: -
D gene: -
CDR3 DNA: TGTGCCAGCAGTGAATTGAGTCCCAGGGAAAAACTGTTTTTT
CDR3 protein: CASSELSPREKLFF

V gene: TRBV5-6
J gene: TRBJ2-2
clone size: once
D gene: TRBD1
CDR3 DNA: TGTGCCAGCAGCATAGGACAGGGTGGCACCGGGGAGCTGTTTTTT
CDR3 protein: CASSIGQGGTGELFF

V gene: TRBV7-9
J gene: TRBJ1-3
clone size: -
D gene: TRBD1
CDR3 DNA: TGTGCCAGCAGCGCGACCTCGACAGGGTTGGGAAACACCATATATTTT
CDR3 protein: CASSATSTGLGNTIYF

V gene: TRBV15
J gene: TRBJ2-7
clone size: -
D gene: -
CDR3 DNA: TGTGCCACCAGCTCCCTAGGACAGACCGTTCCCTACGAGCAGTACTTC
CDR3 protein: CATSSLGQTVPYEQYF

V gene: TRBV27
J gene: TRBJ2-7
clone size: -
D gene: TRBD1
CDR3 DNA: TGTGCCAGCAGTTTATTGGGACAGGGAGGCGAGCAGTACTTC
CDR3 protein: CASSLLGQGGEQYF

V gene: TRBV25-1
J gene: TRBJ1-2
clone size: -
D gene: -
CDR3 DNA: TGTGCCAGCAGTGGGACCGGCCTGGGAGGGATTGGCTACACCTTC
CDR3 protein: CASSGTGLGGIGYTF

V gene: TRBV4-2
J gene: TRBJ1-1
clone size: -
D gene: TRBD1
CDR3 DNA: TGTGCCAGCAGCCAATCTCCGGGACAGGGGACTGAAGCTTTCTTT
CDR3 protein: CASSQSPGQGTEAFF

V gene: TRBV4-3
J gene: TRBJ2-7
clone size: -
D gene: TRBD1
CDR3 DNA: TGCGCCAGCAGCCAAGAAGTCGGGGCAGGGGGTCACGAGCAGTACTTC
CDR3 protein: CASSQEVGAGGHEQYF

V gene: TRBV9
J gene: TRBJ1-4
clone size: few
D gene: -
CDR3 DNA: TGTGCCAGCAGCTCACACCGGGCCACCTCAAATGAAAAACTGTTTTTT
CDR3 protein: CASSSHRATSNEKLFF

V gene: TRBV27
J gene: TRBJ2-7
clone size: -
D gene: -
CDR3 DNA: TGTGCCGCAAGTCAGGGGCCTTACTACGAGCAGTACTTC
CDR3 protein: CAASQGPYYEQYF

V gene: TRBV4-1
J gene: TRBJ2-7
clone size: -
D gene: -
CDR3 DNA: TGCGCCAGCAGCCAACTCTCTGGAAGCCACGAGCAGTACTTC
CDR3 protein: CASSQLSGSHEQYF

V gene: TRBV5-1
J gene: TRBJ2-7
clone size: -
D gene: TRBD1
CDR3 DNA: TGCGCCAGCAGCCCAGGGACAGGGTCCTACGAGCAGTACTTC
CDR3 protein: CASSPGTGSYEQYF

V gene: TRBV28
J gene: TRBJ1-5
clone size: -
D gene: -
CDR3 DNA: TGTGCCAGCAGTACAATTTCCCCCTGGCCCCAGCATTTT
CDR3 protein: CASSTISPWPQHF

V gene: TRBV27
J gene: TRBJ2-5
clone size: -
D gene: -
CDR3 DNA: TGTGCCAGCAGTGTGCAGGCGGCCAAACAAGAGACCCAGTACTTC
CDR3 protein: CASSVQAAKQETQYF

V gene: TRBV7-8
J gene: TRBJ2-3
clone size: -
D gene: -
CDR3 DNA: TGTGCCAGCAGTCCTCGGGGATGGGCAGATACGCAGTATTTT
CDR3 protein: CASSPRGWADTQYF

V gene: TRBV4-1
J gene: TRBJ1-1
clone size: few
D gene: -
CDR3 DNA: TGCGCCAGCAGCCAAGCCTTATCTGAAGCTTTCTTT
CDR3 protein: CASSQALSEAFF

V gene: TRBV9
J gene: TRBJ2-1
clone size: -
D gene: TRBD2
CDR3 DNA: TGTGCCAGCAGTCCTAGCGGGAGCGAGCAGTTCTTC
CDR3 protein: CASSPSGSEQFF

V gene: TRBV5-1
J gene: TRBJ1-5
clone size: -
D gene: -
CDR3 DNA: TGCGCCAGCAGCTTGGACAGCACTTATAGCAATCAGCCCCAGCATTTT
CDR3 protein: CASSLDSTYSNQPQHF

V gene: TRBV9
J gene: TRBJ2-1
clone size: -
D gene: TRBD2
CDR3 DNA: TGTGCCAGCAGCGGAAGCGGGAGGGCCTACAATGAGCAGTTCTTC
CDR3 protein: CASSGSGRAYNEQFF

V gene: TRBV28
J gene: TRBJ2-3
clone size: -
D gene: -
CDR3 DNA: TGTGCCAGCAGTTTACAGGGAGCAGATACGCAGTATTTT
CDR3 protein: CASSLQGADTQYF

V gene: TRBV19
J gene: TRBJ2-6
clone size: -
D gene: TRBD1
CDR3 DNA: TGTGCCAGTAGCTCAGCGAGGGGGCTTGGGGCCAACGTCCTGACTTTC
CDR3 protein: CASSSARGLGANVLTF